The 16 T cell receptor beta chains below were found in one sample sequenced in a study of blood T cell repertoires in COVID-19. The protocol was immunoSEQ multiplex PCR, while the TCRdb copy is restricted to in-frame clones and leaves out a portion. The data show under 45,000 clones, with over 80% seen just once and under 7% held by the top ten. The specimen sequenced was peripheral blood. The receptors here all came from a man between 45 and 60 years old with active COVID-19.

This clone has just a few counts. The chain has TRBV7-9 and TRBJ2-7; TRBD2 aligns across 11 bases. The junction had 6 bases not matched to a gene; V was cut back by 5 bases and J by 3 bases. Germline values: CDR1 SEHNR, CDR2 FQNEAQ (reference sequence). The CDR3 is 15 residues long. DNA for the CDR3: TGTGCCAGCAGCCGGTCGGGACTAGCGGACTACGAGCAGTACTTC. Translation gives CASSRSGLADYEQYF.

The DNA for the CDR3 is TGTGCCAGCAGCCCCCCGGGACTAGCGGGAGACAATGAGCAGTTCTTC. Translating it yields CASSPPGLAGDNEQFF. The V gene is TRBV9, the J gene TRBJ2-1, with TRBD2 identical over 14 bases. CDR1 and CDR2 from the germline V gene are SGDLS and YYNGEE. CDR3 length: 16 amino acids. J lost 5 bases, V lost 4 bases, and 5 bases had no gene match.

This clone was counted a few times. The chain carries TRBV7-2 and TRBJ1-2, with 8 bases fitting TRBD1. The CDR3 runs to 13 residues. V lost 3 bases, J lost 8 bases, and 5 bases stayed unmatched. Germline assignment: CDR1 SGHTA and CDR2 FQGNSA. The CDR3 DNA reads TGTGCCAGCAGCTTCGAGACAGGGGAAGGCTACACCTTC. This gives the protein CASSFETGEGYTF.

The rearrangement uses TRBV21-1 and TRBJ2-5; TRBD1 is taken as the D call from the table, unchecked against the DNA. TRBV21-1 is a pseudogene. The CDR3 sequence is 19 residues long. The DNA for the CDR3 is TGTGCCAGCAGCGACTCCTCCCGTGGGGACAGGGACCAGCAAGAGACCCAGTACTTC. It is translated as CASSDSSRGDRDQQETQYF.

The rearrangement links TRBV6-5 to TRBJ1-2; 8 nucleotides match TRBD1. Per the germline V gene, CDR1 is MNHEY and CDR2 is SVGAGI. Trimming removed 7 bases from V and 7 bases from J; junction bases left unmatched: 14. The CDR3 contains 15 residues. CDR3 nucleotides: TGTGCCAGCACTGGGTCTGTCGGACAGGGATCTGGCTACACCTTC. It is translated as CASTGSVGQGSGYTF.

The V call is TRBV7-2, the J call TRBJ1-1, with D possibly being TRBD1 (6 bases). Germline CDR1 is SGHTA and CDR2 is FQGNSA. The CDR3 spans 14 residues. V lost 6 bases and J 0 bases, leaving 11 bases between the germline ends. DNA of the CDR3: TGTGCCAGCAGAAATCAGGGGCTGAACACTGAAGCTTTCTTT. Translated, it gives CASRNQGLNTEAFF. Full variable domain (outside the CDR3, taken from reference TRBV7-2 and TRBJ1-1): GAGVSQSPSNKVTEKGKDVELRCDPISGHTALYWYRQSLGQGLEFLIYFQGNSAPDKSGLPSDRFSAERTGGSVSTLTIQRTQQEDSAVYLCASRNQGLNTEAFFGQGTRLTVV.

This clone appeared once. The chain couples TRBV2 to TRBJ1-1; 7 bases agree with TRBD1. Germline V lookup: CDR1 SNHLY, CDR2 FYNNEI. The length of the CDR3 is 13 residues. V lost 6 bases, J lost 1 base, and 2 bases stayed unmatched. The CDR3 region is CASRGQTNTEAFF. CDR3 bases: TGTGCCAGCAGGGGACAGACGAACACTGAAGCTTTCTTT.

The V gene is TRBV12-1, the J gene TRBJ2-5; the table's D call of TRBD2 was not tested on the DNA. TRBV12-1 is tagged as a pseudogene. This CDR3 region has 14 residues. In nucleotides, the CDR3 is TGTGCCAGCAGCTCCCCGGGGAGAGGAGAGACCCAGTACTTC. It specifies CASSSPGRGETQYF.

The rearrangement uses TRBV2 and TRBJ1-1; D remains unclear. Trimming pared 4 bases from V and 2 bases from J, leaving 11 bases between. CDR3 length: 14 amino acids. Germline CDR1 reads SNHLY; CDR2 reads FYNNEI. DNA of the CDR3: TGTGCCAGCAGTGTCGGCCGGAGTAACACTGAAGCTTTCTTT. Amino acid sequence: CASSVGRSNTEAFF.

The V gene is TRBV10-3, the J gene TRBJ2-2; D remains ambiguous. V was shortened by 5 bases and J by 0 bases, with 10 bases between the two germline ends. Germline V lookup: CDR1 ENHRY, CDR2 SYGVKD. This CDR3 region has 15 residues. DNA for the CDR3: TGTGCCATCAGTCCGACAACCACGAACACCGGGGAGCTGTTTTTT. Its protein product is CAISPTTTNTGELFF.

This clone was seen a single time. CDR3 sequence: CASSTQGNTEAFF. The CDR3 DNA reads as TGCGCCAGCAGCACACAGGGGAACACTGAAGCTTTCTTT. The rearrangement joins TRBV5-1 to TRBJ1-1; perhaps TRBD1 as D (6 bases). The CDR3 is 13 amino acids. The V and J ends lost 4 bases and 1 base respectively, with 8 bases between them. Per the germline V gene, CDR1 is SGHRS and CDR2 is YFSETQ.

The V call is TRBV5-4, the J call TRBJ1-1; TRBD1 is a possible D gene (5 bases). The germline V gene has CDR1 SGHNT and CDR2 YYREEE (reference sequence). The V end was cut by 5 bases, the J end by 2 bases, with 13 bases between. The CDR3 length is 14 residues. The CDR3 nucleotides read TGTGCCAGCAGTTATACAGGACGAAACACTGAAGCTTTCTTT. Its protein product is CASSYTGRNTEAFF.

V is TRBV7-6 and J is TRBJ2-7; possible D gene TRBD2, 6 bases. This CDR3 is built from 15 residues. The germline gives CDR1 SGHVS, CDR2 FNYEAQ. Trimming shortened V by 5 bases and J by 4 bases, and 18 bases separated the two germline ends. This CDR3 reads CASSLEPGENYEQYF. CDR3 sequence (DNA): TGTGCCAGCAGCCTTGAACCGGGAGAGAATTACGAGCAGTACTTC.

The genes are TRBV9 and TRBJ1-6; TRBD1 aligns across 8 bases. V dropped 4 bases and J dropped 10; count of bases not matched to a gene: 13. The CDR3 spans 16 residues. Germline V CDR1 and CDR2: SGDLS, YYNGEE. CDR3: CASSPRDRFGSSPLHF. In nucleotides, the CDR3 is TGTGCCAGCAGCCCACGGGACAGGTTTGGGTCCTCACCCCTCCACTTT.

This chain links TRBV25-1 with TRBJ2-6; 10 bases match TRBD1. CDR1 and CDR2 from the germline V gene are MGHDK and SYGVNS. The CDR3 spans 18 residues. The J segment lost 2 bases and the V segment lost 8 bases, leaving 12 bases of the junction unmatched. The CDR3 DNA follows: TGTGCCAGCGGGACCCGGACCGGGACAGGGGCTGGGGCCAACGTCCTGACTTTC. Translating gives CASGTRTGTGAGANVLTF.

This clone was seen just once. The chain recombines TRBV7-9 with TRBJ1-4, with a weak D call TRBD1 (5 bases). The CDR3 has 15 amino acids. V was clipped by 6 bases and J by 7 bases, with 18 bases between them. Germline V gene lookup returns CDR1 SEHNR and CDR2 FQNEAQ (reference sequence). In DNA, the CDR3 is TGTGCCAGCAGTCCATTCCGGCAGGGTGGTGAAAAACTGTTTTTT. It yields the protein CASSPFRQGGEKLFF.